This T cell receptor (beta chain) was sequenced during a study of cytomegalovirus exposure and HLA in healthy donors. PCR primers comprised 60 Vbeta and 13 Jbeta primers. The method was immunoSEQ multiplex PCR; TCRdb's version includes in-frame clones alone and lacks a portion of them. The sample has 130,000 to 150,000 clones; about 79% are singletons. With V trimmed by 6 bases and J by 2 bases, 2 bases remained unmatched. The CDR3 length is 13 residues. The V gene's germline CDR1 is SGHTA and CDR2 FQGTGA. The sample holds one count of this clone. The source material was PBMCs. The clonotype comes from a man between 40 and 49 years old in good health and CMV-seropositive. The chain has TRBV7-3 and TRBJ1-1; 8 positions agree with TRBD1. CDR3 sequence reads: CASRDRANTEAFF. The CDR3 bases are TGTGCCAGCAGGGACAGGGCAAACACTGAAGCTTTCTTT.